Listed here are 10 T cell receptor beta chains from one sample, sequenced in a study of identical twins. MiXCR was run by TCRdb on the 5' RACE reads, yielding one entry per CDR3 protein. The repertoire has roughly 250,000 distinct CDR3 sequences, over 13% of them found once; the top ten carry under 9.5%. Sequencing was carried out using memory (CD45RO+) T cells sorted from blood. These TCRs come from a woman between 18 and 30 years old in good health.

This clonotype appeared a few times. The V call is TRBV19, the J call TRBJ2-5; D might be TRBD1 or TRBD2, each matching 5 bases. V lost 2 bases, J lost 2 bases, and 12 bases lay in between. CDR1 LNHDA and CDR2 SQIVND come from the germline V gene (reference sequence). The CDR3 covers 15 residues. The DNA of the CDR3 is TGTGCCAGTAGTATACGAAGGGGAGAACAAGAGACCCAGTACTTC. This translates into CASSIRRGEQETQYF.

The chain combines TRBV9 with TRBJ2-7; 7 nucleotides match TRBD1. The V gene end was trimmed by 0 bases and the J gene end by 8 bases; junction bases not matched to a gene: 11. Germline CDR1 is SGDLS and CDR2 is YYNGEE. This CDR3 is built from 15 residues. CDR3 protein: CASSVAPKRDSQQYF. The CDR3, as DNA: TGTGCCAGCAGCGTAGCCCCAAAGAGGGACAGTCAGCAGTACTTC. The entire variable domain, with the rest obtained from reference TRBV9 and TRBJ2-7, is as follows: DSGVTQTPKHLITATGQRVTLRCSPRSGDLSVYWYQQSLDQGLQFLIQYYNGEERAKGNILERFSAQQFPDLHSELNLSSLELGDSALYFCASSVAPKRDSQQYFGPGTRLTVT.

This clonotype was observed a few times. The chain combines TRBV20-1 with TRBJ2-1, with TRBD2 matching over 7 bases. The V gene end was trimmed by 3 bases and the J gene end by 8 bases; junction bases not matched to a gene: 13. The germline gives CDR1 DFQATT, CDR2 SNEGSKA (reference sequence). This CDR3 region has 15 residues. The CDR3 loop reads CSARSLAPGGDEQFF. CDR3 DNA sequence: TGCAGTGCTAGGAGTCTAGCGCCTGGGGGGGATGAGCAGTTCTTC.

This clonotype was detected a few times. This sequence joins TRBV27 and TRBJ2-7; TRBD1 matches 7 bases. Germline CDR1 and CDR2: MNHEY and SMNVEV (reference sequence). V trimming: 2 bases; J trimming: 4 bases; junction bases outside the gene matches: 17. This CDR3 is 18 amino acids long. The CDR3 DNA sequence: TGTGCCAGCAGTTTAAGCCTACCGGGACAGAGATCGGGGTACGAGCAGTACTTC. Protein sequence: CASSLSLPGQRSGYEQYF.

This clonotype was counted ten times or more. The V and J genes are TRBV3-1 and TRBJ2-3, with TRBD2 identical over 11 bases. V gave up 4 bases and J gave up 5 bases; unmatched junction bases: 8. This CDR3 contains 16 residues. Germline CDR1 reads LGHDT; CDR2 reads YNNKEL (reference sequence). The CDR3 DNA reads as TGTGCCAGCAGCCTAACCCTCGGACTAGCGGGAGATACGCAGTATTTT. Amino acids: CASSLTLGLAGDTQYF.

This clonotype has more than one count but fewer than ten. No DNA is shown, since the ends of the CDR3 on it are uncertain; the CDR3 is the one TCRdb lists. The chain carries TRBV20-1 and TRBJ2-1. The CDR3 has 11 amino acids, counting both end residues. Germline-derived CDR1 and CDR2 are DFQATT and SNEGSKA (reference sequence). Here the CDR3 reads CSSSGYNEQFF.

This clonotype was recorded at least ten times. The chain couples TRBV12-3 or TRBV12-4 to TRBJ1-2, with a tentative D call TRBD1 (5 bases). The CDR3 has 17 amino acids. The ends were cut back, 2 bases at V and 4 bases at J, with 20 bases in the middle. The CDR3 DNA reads TGTGCCAGCAGTTTAAGGGGAACCGGGACCGAAACCTATGGCTACACCTTC. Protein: CASSLRGTGTETYGYTF.

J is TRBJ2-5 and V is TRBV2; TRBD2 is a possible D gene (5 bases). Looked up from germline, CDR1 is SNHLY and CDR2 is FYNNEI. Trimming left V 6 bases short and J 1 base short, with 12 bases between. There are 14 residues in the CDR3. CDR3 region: CASSYRDRQETQYF. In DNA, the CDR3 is TGTGCCAGCAGCTACCGGGATCGCCAAGAGACCCAGTACTTC.

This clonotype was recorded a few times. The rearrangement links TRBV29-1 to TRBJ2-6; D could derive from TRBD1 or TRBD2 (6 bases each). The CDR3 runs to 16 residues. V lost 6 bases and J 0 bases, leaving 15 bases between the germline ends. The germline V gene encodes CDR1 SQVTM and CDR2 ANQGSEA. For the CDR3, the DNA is TGCAGCGTCCCCCGGGGGCCGGGCTCTGGGGCCAACGTCCTGACTTTC. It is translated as CSVPRGPGSGANVLTF. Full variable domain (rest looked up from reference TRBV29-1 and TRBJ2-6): SAVISQKPSRDICQRGTSLTIQCQVDSQVTMMFWYRQQPGQSLTLIATANQGSEATYESGFVIDKFPISRPNLTFSTLTVSNMSPEDSSIYLCSVPRGPGSGANVLTFGAGSRLTVL.

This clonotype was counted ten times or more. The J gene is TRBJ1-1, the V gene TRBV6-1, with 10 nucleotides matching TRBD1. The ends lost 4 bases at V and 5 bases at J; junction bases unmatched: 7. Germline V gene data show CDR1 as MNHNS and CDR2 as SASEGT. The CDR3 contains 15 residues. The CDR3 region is CASSALTGGGTEAFF. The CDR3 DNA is TGTGCCAGCAGTGCCTTGACAGGGGGCGGAACTGAAGCTTTCTTT.